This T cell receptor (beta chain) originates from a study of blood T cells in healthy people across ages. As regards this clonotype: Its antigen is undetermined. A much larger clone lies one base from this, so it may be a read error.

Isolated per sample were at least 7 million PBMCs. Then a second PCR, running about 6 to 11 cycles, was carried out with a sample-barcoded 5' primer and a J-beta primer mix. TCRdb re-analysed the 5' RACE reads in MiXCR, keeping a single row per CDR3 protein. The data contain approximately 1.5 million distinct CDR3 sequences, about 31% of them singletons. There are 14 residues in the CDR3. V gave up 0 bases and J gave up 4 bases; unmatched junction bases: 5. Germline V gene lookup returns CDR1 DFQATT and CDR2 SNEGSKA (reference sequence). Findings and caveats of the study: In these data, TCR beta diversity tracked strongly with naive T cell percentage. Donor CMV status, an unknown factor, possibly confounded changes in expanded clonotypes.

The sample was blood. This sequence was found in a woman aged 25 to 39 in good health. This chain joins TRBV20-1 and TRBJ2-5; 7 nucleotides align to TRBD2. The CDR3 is CSAREGGSRETQYF. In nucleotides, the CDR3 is TGCAGTGCTAGAGAGGGGGGGAGTCGAGAGACCCAGTACTTC.